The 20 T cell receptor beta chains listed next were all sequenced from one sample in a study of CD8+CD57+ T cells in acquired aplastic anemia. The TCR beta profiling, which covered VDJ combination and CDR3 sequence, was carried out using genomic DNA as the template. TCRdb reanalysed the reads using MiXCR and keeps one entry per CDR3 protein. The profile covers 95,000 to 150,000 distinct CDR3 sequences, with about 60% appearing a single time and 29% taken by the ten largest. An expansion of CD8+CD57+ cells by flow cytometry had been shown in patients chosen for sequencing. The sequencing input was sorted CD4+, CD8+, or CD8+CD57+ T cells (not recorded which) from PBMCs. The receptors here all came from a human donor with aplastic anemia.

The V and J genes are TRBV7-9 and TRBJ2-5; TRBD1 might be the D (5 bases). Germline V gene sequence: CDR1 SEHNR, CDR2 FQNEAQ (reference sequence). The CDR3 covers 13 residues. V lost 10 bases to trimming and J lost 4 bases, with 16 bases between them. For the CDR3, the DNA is TGTGCCATCACCGCTGAAAGGGGAGAGACCCAGTACTTC. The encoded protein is CAITAERGETQYF.

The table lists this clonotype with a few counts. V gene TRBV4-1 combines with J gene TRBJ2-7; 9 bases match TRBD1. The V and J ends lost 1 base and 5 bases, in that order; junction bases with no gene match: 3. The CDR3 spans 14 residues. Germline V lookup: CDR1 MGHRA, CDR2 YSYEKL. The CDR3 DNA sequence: TGCGCCAGCAGCCAAGGCAGGACAGGGGACGAGCAGTACTTC. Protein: CASSQGRTGDEQYF.

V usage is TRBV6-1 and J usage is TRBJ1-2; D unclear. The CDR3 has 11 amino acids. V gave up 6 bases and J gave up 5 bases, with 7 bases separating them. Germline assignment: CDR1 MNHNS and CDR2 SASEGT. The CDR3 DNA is TGTGCCAGCAGGGCCATTTATGGCTACACCTTC. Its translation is CASRAIYGYTF.

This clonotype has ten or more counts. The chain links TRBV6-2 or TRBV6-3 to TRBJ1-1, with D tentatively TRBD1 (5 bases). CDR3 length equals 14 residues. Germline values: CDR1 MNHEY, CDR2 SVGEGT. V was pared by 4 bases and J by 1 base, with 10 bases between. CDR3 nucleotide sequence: TGTGCCAGCAGTTTTCCGGACACGAACACTGAAGCTTTCTTT. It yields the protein CASSFPDTNTEAFF.

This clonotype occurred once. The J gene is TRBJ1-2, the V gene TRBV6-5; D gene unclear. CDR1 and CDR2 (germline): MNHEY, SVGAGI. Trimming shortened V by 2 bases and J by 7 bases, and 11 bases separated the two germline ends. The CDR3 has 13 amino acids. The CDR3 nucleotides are TGTGCCAGCAGTTACGAGGAGGCTACTGGCTACACCTTC. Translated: CASSYEEATGYTF.

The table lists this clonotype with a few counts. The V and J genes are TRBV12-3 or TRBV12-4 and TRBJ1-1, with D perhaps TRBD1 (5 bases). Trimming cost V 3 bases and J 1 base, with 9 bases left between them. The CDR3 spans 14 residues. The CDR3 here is CASSFGGKNTEAFF. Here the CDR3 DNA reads TGTGCCAGCAGTTTTGGGGGTAAGAACACTGAAGCTTTCTTT.

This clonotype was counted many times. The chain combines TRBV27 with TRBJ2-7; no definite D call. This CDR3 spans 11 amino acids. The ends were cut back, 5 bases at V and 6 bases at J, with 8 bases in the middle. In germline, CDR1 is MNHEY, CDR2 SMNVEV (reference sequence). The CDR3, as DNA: TGTGCCAGCAGTACCAGAGGCGAGCAGTACTTC. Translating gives CASSTRGEQYF.

In DNA form, the CDR3 reads TGTGCCAGCAGCTTGGTAGGGGGGAATGGCTACACCTTC. It is translated as CASSLVGGNGYTF. The chain couples TRBV5-8 to TRBJ1-2, with D possibly being TRBD1 (6 bases). The germline V and J ends were trimmed by 0 bases and 6 bases, with 9 bases remaining between them. CDR1 is SGHTS, CDR2 YDEGEE, per germline. The CDR3 spans 13 residues.

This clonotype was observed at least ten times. The CDR3 coding sequence is TGTGCCAGCAGCCATCCGGGACAGGGGGCGCGGGGCTATGGCTACACCTTC. It translates to CASSHPGQGARGYGYTF. The V call is TRBV11-1, the J call TRBJ1-2; 12 nucleotides align to TRBD1. The junction had 11 bases not matched to a gene; V was cut back by 5 bases and J by 4 bases. This CDR3 is 17 amino acids long. Looked up from germline, CDR1 is SGHAT and CDR2 is FQDESV (reference sequence).

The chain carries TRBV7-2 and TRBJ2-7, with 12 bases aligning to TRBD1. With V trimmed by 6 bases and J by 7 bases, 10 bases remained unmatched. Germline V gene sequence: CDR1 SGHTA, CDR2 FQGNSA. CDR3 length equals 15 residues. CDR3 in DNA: TGTGCCAGCAGAGCCGGGACAGGGGGCTCGGGTGAGCAGTACTTC. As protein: CASRAGTGGSGEQYF. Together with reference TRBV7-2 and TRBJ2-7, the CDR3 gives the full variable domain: GAGVSQSPSNKVTEKGKDVELRCDPISGHTALYWYRQSLGQGLEFLIYFQGNSAPDKSGLPSDRFSAERTGGSVSTLTIQRTQQEDSAVYLCASRAGTGGSGEQYFGPGTRLTVT.

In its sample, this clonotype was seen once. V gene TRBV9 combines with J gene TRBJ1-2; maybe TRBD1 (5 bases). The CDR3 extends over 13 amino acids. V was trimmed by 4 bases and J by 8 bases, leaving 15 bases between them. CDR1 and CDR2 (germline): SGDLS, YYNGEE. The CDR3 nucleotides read TGTGCCAGCAGCCAAGACCGGTGGGGGGGCTACACCTTC. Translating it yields CASSQDRWGGYTF.

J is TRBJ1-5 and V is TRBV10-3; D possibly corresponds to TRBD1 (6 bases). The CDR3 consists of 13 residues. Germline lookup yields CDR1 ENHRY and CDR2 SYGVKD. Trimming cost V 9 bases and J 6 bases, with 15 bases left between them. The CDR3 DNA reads TGTGCCATAACCAGGGGTCCTAGTCAGCCCCAGCATTTT. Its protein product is CAITRGPSQPQHF.

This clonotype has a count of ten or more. The CDR3 DNA sequence: TGTGCCAGCAGCCGAGGACCGTCCTATGGCTACACCTTC. The encoded protein is CASSRGPSYGYTF. The rearrangement uses TRBV27 and TRBJ1-2; unclear D gene. The CDR3 consists of 13 residues. V lost 6 bases and J 4 bases, leaving 12 bases between the germline ends. CDR1 is MNHEY, CDR2 SMNVEV, per germline (reference sequence).

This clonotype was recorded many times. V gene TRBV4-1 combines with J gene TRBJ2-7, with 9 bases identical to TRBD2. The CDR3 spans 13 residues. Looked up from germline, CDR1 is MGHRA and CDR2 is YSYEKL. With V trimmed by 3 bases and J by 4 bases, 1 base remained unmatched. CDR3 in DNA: TGCGCCAGCAGCCATAGCGGGAGTTACGAGCAGTACTTC. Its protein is CASSHSGSYEQYF.

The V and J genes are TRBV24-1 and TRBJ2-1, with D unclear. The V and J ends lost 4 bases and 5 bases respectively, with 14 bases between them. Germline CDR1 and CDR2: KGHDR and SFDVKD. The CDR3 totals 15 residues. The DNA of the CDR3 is TGTGCCACCAGTGACCACCGACTTACTGACAATGAGCAGTTCTTC. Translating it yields CATSDHRLTDNEQFF.

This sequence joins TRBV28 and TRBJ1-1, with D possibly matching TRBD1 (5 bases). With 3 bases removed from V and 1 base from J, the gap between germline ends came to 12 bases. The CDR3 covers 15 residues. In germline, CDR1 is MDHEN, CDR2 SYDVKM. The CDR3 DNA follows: TGTGCCAGCAGTTTTATGGGGGTGGGGAACACTGAAGCTTTCTTT. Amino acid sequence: CASSFMGVGNTEAFF.

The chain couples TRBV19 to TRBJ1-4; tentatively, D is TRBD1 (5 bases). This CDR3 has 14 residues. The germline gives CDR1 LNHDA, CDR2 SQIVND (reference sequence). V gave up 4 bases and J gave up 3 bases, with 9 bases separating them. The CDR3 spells CASSTRAANEKLFF. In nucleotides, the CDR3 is TGTGCCAGTAGTACCAGGGCAGCTAATGAAAAACTGTTTTTT.

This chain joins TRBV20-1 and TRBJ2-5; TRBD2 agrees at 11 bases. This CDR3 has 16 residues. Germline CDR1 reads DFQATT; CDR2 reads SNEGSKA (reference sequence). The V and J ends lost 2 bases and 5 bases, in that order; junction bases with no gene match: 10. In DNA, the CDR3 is TGCAGTGCTAGACAACGACTAGCGGGGCTAACTGAGACCCAGTACTTC. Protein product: CSARQRLAGLTETQYF.

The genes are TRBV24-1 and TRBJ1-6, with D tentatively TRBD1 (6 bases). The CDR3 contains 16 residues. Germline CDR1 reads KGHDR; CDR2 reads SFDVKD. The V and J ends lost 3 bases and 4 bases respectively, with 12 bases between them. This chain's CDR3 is CATSDPPTGYNSPLHF. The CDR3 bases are TGTGCCACCAGTGATCCACCGACAGGTTATAATTCACCCCTCCACTTT.

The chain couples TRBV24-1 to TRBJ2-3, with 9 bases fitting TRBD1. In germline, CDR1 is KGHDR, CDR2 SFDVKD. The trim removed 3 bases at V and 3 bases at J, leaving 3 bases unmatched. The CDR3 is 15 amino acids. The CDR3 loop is CATSDPGQGTDTQYF. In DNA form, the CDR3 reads TGTGCCACCAGTGATCCGGGACAGGGTACAGATACGCAGTATTTT.